The 8 T cell receptor beta chains reported below all come from one sample, sequenced in a study of blood T cell repertoires in COVID-19. The assay was immunoSEQ multiplex PCR, and TCRdb's table has in-frame clones only and misses some. The sample has 120,000 or so clones, approximately 79% seen once. Sequencing used peripheral blood. The receptors shown here come from a woman of 80 years or more with active or convalescent COVID-19.

The V and J genes are TRBV6-5 and TRBJ2-3; unclear D gene. The germline V and J ends were trimmed by 2 bases and 8 bases, with 8 bases remaining between them. This CDR3 spans 12 amino acids. Germline loops: CDR1 MNHEY, CDR2 SVGAGI. For the CDR3, the DNA is TGTGCCAGCAGTTACGTGTCGGGTACGCAGTATTTT. It is translated as CASSYVSGTQYF.

The CDR3, as DNA: TGTGCCAGCAGGACCCCGACAGGGACCGGGGAGCTGTTTTTT. It yields the protein CASRTPTGTGELFF. J is TRBJ2-2 and V is TRBV27, with TRBD1 matching over 7 bases. Germline V gene sequence: CDR1 MNHEY, CDR2 SMNVEV (reference sequence). V was clipped by 6 bases and J by 5 bases; unmatched bases: 6. This CDR3 contains 14 residues.

This clone was seen just once. J is TRBJ2-1 and V is TRBV19; 14 bases line up with TRBD2. The CDR3 loop spans 19 amino acids. V shed 3 bases and J 1 base; nucleotides not matched to a gene: 8. From germline, CDR1 is LNHDA and CDR2 SQIVND (reference sequence). This CDR3 is CASSMPGTSGRGSYNEQFF. The CDR3 DNA sequence: TGTGCCAGTAGTATGCCCGGGACTAGCGGGAGAGGGTCCTACAATGAGCAGTTCTTC.

This clone was observed a single time. The J gene is TRBJ2-3, the V gene TRBV9, with D maybe TRBD2 (5 bases). Germline CDR1 SGDLS, CDR2 YYNGEE. CDR3 length equals 15 residues. V was shortened by 2 bases and J by 5 bases, with 15 bases between the two germline ends. CDR3 DNA sequence: TGTGCCAGCAGCGTCACACTAGGAAGGAGAGATACGCAGTATTTT. Translated, it gives CASSVTLGRRDTQYF.

This clone has just one count. The chain carries TRBV11-2 and TRBJ2-7; 10 bases match TRBD2. Trimming removed 5 bases from V and 4 bases from J; junction bases left unmatched: 5. The CDR3 sequence is 14 residues long. Germline CDR1 and CDR2: SGHAT and FQNNGV. The CDR3 DNA sequence: TGTGCCAGCAGCCGGACTAGCGGACTATACGAGCAGTACTTC. It translates to CASSRTSGLYEQYF.

The gene calls are TRBV18 and TRBJ2-1; TRBD2 agrees at 9 bases. V was clipped by 3 bases and J by 14 bases; unmatched bases: 8. The CDR3 spans 13 residues. Germline CDR1 and CDR2: KGHSH and LQKENI. The CDR3 DNA reads TGTGCCAGCTCACCGACCGGGACTAGCACCGAGTTCTTC. It specifies CASSPTGTSTEFF.

Worth noting for this clone: In the same sample, other DNA sequences code for this CDR3. CDR3 sequence reads: CASSLVGTSGSHEQFF. Written as DNA, the CDR3 is TGTGCCAGCAGCTTAGTAGGGACTAGCGGGAGTCATGAGCAGTTCTTC. The rearrangement uses TRBV7-2 and TRBJ2-1; 14 bases are a match to TRBD2. The germline CDR1 and CDR2 sequences are SGHTA and FQGNSA. Unmatched junction bases numbered 4, after V lost 1 base and J lost 8 bases. The CDR3 has 16 amino acids.

This clone was recorded once. This chain uses TRBV20-1 with TRBJ2-1, with 7 bases lining up with TRBD2. The CDR3 covers 10 residues. Looked up from germline, CDR1 is DFQATT and CDR2 is SNEGSKA (reference sequence). The CDR3 DNA reads as TGCAGGTGGGGGGGGAATGAGCAGTTCTTC. Amino acid sequence: CRWGGNEQFF.